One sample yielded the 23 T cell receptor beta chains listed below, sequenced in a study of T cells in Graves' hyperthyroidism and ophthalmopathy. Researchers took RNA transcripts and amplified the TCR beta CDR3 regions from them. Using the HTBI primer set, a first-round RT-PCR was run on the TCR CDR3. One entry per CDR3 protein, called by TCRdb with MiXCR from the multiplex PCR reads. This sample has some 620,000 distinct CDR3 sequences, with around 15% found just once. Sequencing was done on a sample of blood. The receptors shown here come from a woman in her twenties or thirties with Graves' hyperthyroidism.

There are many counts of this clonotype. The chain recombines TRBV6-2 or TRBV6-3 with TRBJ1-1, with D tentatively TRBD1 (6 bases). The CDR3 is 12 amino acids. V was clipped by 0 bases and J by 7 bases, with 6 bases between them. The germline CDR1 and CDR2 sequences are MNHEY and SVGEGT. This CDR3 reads CASSYSTGEAFF. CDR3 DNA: TGTGCCAGCAGTTACTCGACAGGTGAAGCTTTCTTT.

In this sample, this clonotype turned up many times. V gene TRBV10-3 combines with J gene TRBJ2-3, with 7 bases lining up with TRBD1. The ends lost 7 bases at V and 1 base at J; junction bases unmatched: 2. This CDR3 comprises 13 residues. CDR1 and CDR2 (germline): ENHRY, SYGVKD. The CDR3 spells CAINQGGTDTQYF. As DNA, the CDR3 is TGTGCCATCAACCAGGGGGGCACAGATACGCAGTATTTT.

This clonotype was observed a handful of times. The CDR3 sequence: CASFPARAIYEQYF. In DNA, the CDR3 is TGTGCCAGCTTTCCTGCCAGGGCTATATACGAGCAGTACTTC. The chain links TRBV28 to TRBJ2-7; D might be TRBD1 (5 bases). CDR1 MDHEN and CDR2 SYDVKM come from the germline V gene. The V and J ends lost 8 bases and 4 bases respectively, with 18 bases between them. This CDR3 region has 14 residues.

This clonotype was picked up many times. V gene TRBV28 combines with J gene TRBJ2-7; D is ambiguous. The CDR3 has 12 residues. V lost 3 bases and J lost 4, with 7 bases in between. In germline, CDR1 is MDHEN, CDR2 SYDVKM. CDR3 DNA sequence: TGTGCCAGCAGTTTCCGGGCTTACGAGCAGTACTTC. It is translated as CASSFRAYEQYF.

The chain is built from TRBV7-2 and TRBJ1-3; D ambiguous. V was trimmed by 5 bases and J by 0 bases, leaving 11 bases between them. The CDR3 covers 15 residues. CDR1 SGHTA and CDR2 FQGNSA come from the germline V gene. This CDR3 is CASSRGFRSGNTIYF. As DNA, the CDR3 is TGTGCCAGCAGCCGAGGGTTCCGCTCTGGAAACACCATATATTTT.

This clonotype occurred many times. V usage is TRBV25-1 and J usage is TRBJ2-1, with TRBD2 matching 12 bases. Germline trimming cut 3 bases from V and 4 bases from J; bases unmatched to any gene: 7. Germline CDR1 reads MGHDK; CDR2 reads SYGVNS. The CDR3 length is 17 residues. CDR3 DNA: TGTGCCAGCAGTGAGGGGCGACTAGCGGGAGAGTACAATGAGCAGTTCTTC. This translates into CASSEGRLAGEYNEQFF.

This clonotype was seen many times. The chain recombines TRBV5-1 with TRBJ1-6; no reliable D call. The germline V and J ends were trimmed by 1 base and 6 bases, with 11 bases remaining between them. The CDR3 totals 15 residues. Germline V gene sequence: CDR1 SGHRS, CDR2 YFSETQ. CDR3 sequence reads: CASSLHGEPNSPLHF. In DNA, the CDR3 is TGCGCCAGCAGCTTGCACGGGGAACCTAATTCACCCCTCCACTTT.

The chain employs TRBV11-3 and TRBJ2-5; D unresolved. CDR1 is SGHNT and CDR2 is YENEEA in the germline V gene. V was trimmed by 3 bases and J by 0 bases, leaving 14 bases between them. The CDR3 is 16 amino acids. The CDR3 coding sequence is TGTGCCAGCAGCTTCCGACCCGTTCATAACCAAGAGACCCAGTACTTC. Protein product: CASSFRPVHNQETQYF.

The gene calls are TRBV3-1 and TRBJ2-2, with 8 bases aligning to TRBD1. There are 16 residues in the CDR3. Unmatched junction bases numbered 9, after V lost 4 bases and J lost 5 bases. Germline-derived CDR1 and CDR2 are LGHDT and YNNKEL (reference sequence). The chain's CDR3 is CASSPRGLVWTGELFF. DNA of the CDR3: TGTGCCAGCAGCCCCAGGGGGCTAGTATGGACCGGGGAGCTGTTTTTT.

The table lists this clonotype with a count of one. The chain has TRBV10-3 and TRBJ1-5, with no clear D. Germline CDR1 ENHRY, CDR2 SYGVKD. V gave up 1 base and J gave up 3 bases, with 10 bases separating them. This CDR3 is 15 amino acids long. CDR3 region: CAISEFANSNQPQHF. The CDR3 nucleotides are TGTGCCATCAGTGAGTTTGCTAATTCCAATCAGCCCCAGCATTTT.

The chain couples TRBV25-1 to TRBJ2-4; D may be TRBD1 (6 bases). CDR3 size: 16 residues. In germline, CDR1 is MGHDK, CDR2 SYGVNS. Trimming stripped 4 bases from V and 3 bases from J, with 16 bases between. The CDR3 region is CASSANTRDNKNIQYF. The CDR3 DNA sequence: TGTGCCAGCAGTGCCAATACCCGGGACAACAAAAACATTCAGTACTTC.

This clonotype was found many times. DNA for the CDR3: TGTGCCAGCGGTGGTGGAGGTGTTCTGGAAAACACCATATATTTT. Translating it yields CASGGGGVLENTIYF. V and J are TRBV2 and TRBJ1-3, with D hard to call. The CDR3 spans 15 residues. The ends were cut back, 8 bases at V and 6 bases at J, with 20 bases in the middle. CDR1 and CDR2 (germline): SNHLY, FYNNEI.

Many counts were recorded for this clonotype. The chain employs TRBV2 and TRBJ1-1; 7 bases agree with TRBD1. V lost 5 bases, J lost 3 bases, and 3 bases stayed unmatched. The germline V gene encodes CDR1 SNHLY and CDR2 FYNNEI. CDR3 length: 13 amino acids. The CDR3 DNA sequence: TGTGCCAGCAGTATTACAGGGGACACTGAAGCTTTCTTT. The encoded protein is CASSITGDTEAFF.

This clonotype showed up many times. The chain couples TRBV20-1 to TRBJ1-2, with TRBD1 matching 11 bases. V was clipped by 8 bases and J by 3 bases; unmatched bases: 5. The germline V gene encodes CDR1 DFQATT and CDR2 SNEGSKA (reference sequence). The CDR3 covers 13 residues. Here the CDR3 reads CSSRDRGYYGYTF. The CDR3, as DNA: TGCAGTTCCCGGGACAGGGGGTACTATGGCTACACCTTC.

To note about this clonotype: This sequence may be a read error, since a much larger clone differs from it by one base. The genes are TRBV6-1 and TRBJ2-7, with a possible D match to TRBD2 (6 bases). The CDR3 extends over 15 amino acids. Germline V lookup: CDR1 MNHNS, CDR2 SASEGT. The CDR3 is CASIEAGRVGSEQYF. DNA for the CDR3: TGTGCCAGCATTGAAGCGGGCAGGGTTGGCTCCGAGCAGTACTTC.

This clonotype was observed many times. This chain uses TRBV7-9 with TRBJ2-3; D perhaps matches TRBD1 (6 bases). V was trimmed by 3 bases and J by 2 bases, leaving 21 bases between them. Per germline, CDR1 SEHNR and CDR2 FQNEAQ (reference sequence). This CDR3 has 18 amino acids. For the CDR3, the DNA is TGTGCCAGCAGCTTCCTACTTTACCGGGACACAGCCACAGATACGCAGTATTTT. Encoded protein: CASSFLLYRDTATDTQYF. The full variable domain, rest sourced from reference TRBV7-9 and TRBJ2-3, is DTGVSQNPRHKITKRGQNVTFRCDPISEHNRLYWYRQTLGQGPEFLTYFQNEAQLEKSRLLSDRFSAERPKGSFSTLEIQRTEQGDSAMYLCASSFLLYRDTATDTQYFGPGTRLTVL.

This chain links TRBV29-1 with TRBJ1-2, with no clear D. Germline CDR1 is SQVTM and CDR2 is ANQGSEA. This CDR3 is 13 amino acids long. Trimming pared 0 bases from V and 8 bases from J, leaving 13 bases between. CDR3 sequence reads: CSVEDPGIGGYTF. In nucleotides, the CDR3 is TGCAGCGTTGAAGATCCGGGGATAGGAGGCTACACCTTC.

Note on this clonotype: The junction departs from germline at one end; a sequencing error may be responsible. CDR3 DNA sequence: TGTACCAGTAGTAGGGGACGAAGCTCTGGGGCCAACGTCCTGACTTTC. Encoded protein: CTSSRGRSSGANVLTF. This chain joins TRBV19 and TRBJ2-6, with D perhaps being TRBD1 or TRBD2 (5 bases each). This CDR3 spans 16 amino acids. The V gene's germline CDR1 is LNHDA and CDR2 SQIVND (reference sequence).

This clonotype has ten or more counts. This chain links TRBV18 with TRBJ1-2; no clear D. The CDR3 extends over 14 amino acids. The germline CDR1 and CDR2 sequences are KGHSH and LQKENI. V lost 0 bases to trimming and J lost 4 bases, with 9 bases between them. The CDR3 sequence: CASSPPGRIYGYTF. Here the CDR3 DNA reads TGTGCCAGCTCACCACCGGGCAGAATCTATGGCTACACCTTC. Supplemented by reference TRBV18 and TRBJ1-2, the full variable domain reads NAGVMQNPRHLVRRRGQEARLRCSPMKGHSHVYWYRQLPEEGLKFMVYLQKENIIDESGMPKERFSAEFPKEGPSILRIQQVVRGDSAAYFCASSPPGRIYGYTFGSGTRLTVV.

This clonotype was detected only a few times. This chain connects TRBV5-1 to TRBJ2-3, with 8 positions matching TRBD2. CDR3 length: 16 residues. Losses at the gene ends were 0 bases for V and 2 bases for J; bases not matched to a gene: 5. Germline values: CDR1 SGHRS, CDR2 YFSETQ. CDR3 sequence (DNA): TGCGCCAGCAGCTTGGACGCGGGAGGTTCCACAGATACGCAGTATTTT. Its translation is CASSLDAGGSTDTQYF.

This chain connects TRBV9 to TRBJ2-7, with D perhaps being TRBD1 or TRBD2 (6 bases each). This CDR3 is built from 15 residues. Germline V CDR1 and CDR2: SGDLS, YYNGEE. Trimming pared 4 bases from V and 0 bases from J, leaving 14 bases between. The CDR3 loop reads CASSPRGDPSYEQYF. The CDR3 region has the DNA TGTGCCAGCAGCCCTAGGGGGGACCCCTCCTACGAGCAGTACTTC.

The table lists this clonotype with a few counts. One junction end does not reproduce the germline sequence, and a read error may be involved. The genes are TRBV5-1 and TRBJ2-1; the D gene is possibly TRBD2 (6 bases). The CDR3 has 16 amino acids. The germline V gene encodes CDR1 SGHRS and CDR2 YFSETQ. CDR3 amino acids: CASSPRGEASYNEQFF. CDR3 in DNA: TGCGCCAGCAGTCCCCGCGGGGAGGCCTCCTACAATGAGCAGTTCTTT.

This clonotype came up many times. The CDR3 sequence is CASSPPTGRNGEAFF. The CDR3 nucleotides read TGTGCCAGCTCACCACCCACGGGGCGAAATGGTGAAGCTTTCTTT. This chain uses TRBV18 with TRBJ1-1; tentative D call: TRBD1 (5 bases). Trimming took off 0 bases at V and 7 bases at J, with 15 bases between the two ends. CDR1 KGHSH and CDR2 LQKENI come from the germline V gene. The CDR3 totals 15 residues.